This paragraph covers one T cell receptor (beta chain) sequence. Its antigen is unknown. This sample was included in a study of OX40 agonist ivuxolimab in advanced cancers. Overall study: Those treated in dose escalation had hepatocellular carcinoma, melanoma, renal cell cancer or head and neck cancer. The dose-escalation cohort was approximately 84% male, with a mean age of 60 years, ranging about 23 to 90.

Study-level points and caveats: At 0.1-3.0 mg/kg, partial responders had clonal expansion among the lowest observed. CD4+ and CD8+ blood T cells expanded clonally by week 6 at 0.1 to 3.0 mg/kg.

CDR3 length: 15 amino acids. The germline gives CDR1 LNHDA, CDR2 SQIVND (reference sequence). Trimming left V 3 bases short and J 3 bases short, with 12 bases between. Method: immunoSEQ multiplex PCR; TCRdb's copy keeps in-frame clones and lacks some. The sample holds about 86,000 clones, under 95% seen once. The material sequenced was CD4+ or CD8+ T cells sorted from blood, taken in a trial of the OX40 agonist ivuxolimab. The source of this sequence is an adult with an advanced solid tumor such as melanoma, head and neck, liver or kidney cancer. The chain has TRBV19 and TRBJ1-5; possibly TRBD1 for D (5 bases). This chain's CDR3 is CASSISGILNQPQHF. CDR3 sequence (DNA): TGTGCCAGTAGTATTTCAGGGATCCTCAATCAGCCCCAGCATTTT. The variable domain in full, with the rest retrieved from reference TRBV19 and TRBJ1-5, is DGGITQSPKYLFRKEGQNVTLSCEQNLNHDAMYWYRQDPGQGLRLIYYSQIVNDFQKGDIAEGYSVSREKKESFPLTVTSAQKNPTAFYLCASSISGILNQPQHFGDGTRLSIL.